The source of this TCR beta chain is a study of CXCR3-negative and CXCR3-positive naive CD8 T cells. Study-wide points: In both naive subsets diversity was comparably high, whereas memory CD8+ cells showed much lower diversity. CXCR3-positive naive cells had more hydrophobic TRB CDR3s than CXCR3-negative naive cells. Memory cells differed in TRBV-TRBJ usage, but naive CXCR3-negative and CXCR3-positive cells had similar usage.

Concerning this clonotype: Its target is unknown.

The TRB cDNA libraries were prepared by 5' RACE with UMI labels. TCRdb derives one entry per CDR3 protein from the 5' RACE reads, leaving out DNA. The sample includes 75,000 or so distinct CDR3 sequences. This receptor was obtained from a human donor in good health. Some clones in this sample may be carry-over from other donors' samples. Sequencing was carried out using naive CXCR3- CD8+ T cells from blood. The subset: CD45RO-CCR7+CD27+CD95- naive CD8+ T cells lacking CXCR3 (TNR3-).

The chain's CDR3 is CAISPTGSETQYF. The chain employs TRBV10-3 and TRBJ2-5; the TRBD1 assignment by TCRdb is unverifiable without DNA. The CDR3 is 13 residues long. The germline V gene encodes CDR1 ENHRY and CDR2 SYGVKD.